The rows below give T cell receptor beta chains drawn from one sample of a study of Ad26.COV2.S vaccination and SARS-CoV-2 variants. The table came from immunoSEQ multiplex PCR; TCRdb's copy has only in-frame clones and leaves some out. Among about 400,000 clones listed, 92% were seen once. Source: peripheral blood, taken in a trial of Ad26.COV2.S vaccine versus placebo. Receptors originate from a person aged 18-60 years who received the Ad26.COV2.S COVID-19 vaccine or a placebo. Each CDR3 is given with its conserved first and last residue. A D gene is named only where the DNA matches it firmly. Clone size is not always given. Where it is, it says once, few, many or a class for expanded clones.

NA,TRBJ1-1,TRBV27,NA,CASSLTLNTEAFF,TGTGCCAGCAGTTTGACCCTGAACACTGAAGCTTTCTTT
TRBD1,TRBJ1-4,TRBV29-1,NA,CSATGTDYSATNEKLFF,TGCAGCGCAACCGGGACAGATTATTCCGCAACTAATGAAAAACTGTTTTTT
NA,TRBJ1-1,TRBV6-2/TRBV6-3,NA,CASSRGRPTAEAFF,TGTGCCAGCAGTCGAGGAAGACCGACAGCGGAAGCTTTCTTT
TRBD1,TRBJ1-5,TRBV6-1,few,CASSERQGFWQPQHF,TGTGCCAGCAGTGAGAGACAGGGTTTTTGGCAGCCCCAGCATTTT
NA,TRBJ2-2,TRBV20-1,NA,CSASLGGSTGELFF,TGCAGTGCTAGTCTCGGGGGAAGCACCGGGGAGCTGTTTTTT
TRBD1,TRBJ2-7,TRBV28,once,CASRVGQSIPYEQYF,TGTGCCAGCAGAGTGGGACAGTCCATCCCCTACGAGCAGTACTTC
TRBD2,TRBJ2-1,TRBV4-3,NA,CASSPIVAGGINEQFF,TGCGCCAGCAGCCCCATCGTGGCGGGGGGGATCAATGAGCAGTTCTTC
NA,TRBJ1-2,TRBV5-4,NA,CASSLKGVGGYTF,TGTGCCAGCAGCTTAAAAGGGGTGGGTGGCTACACCTTC
NA,TRBJ1-1,TRBV7-9,NA,CASSPLMGRDPEAFF,TGTGCCAGCAGCCCACTTATGGGCAGGGACCCTGAAGCTTTCTTT
NA,TRBJ2-1,TRBV6-2/TRBV6-3,NA,CASSYLGLEQFF,TGTGCCAGCAGTTACTTGGGCCTTGAGCAGTTCTTC
NA,TRBJ2-2,TRBV9,NA,CASSVDQLPYAGELFF,TGTGCCAGCAGCGTAGATCAGTTGCCCTACGCCGGGGAGCTGTTTTTT
NA,TRBJ2-1,TRBV5-4,NA,CASSLTGSYNEQFF,TGTGCCAGCAGCCTAACCGGGAGCTACAATGAGCAGTTCTTC
NA,TRBJ1-6,TRBV7-9,NA,CASSTGNNSPLHF,TGTGCCAGCAGCACCGGAAATAATTCACCCCTCCACTTT
NA,TRBJ1-3,TRBV7-2,NA,CASSLQGGNTIYF,TGTGCCAGCAGCTTACAGGGGGGAAACACCATATATTTT
TRBD1,TRBJ1-1,TRBV4-1,NA,CASSLIPRTGMNTEAFF,TGCGCCAGCAGCCTGATCCCCCGGACAGGTATGAACACTGAAGCTTTCTTT
TRBD1,TRBJ2-1,TRBV6-5,NA,CASRRDRGYNEQFF,TGTGCCAGCAGGCGGGACAGGGGATACAATGAGCAGTTCTTC
TRBD2,TRBJ2-3,TRBV9,few,CASSPTSGSTDTQYF,TGTGCCAGCAGCCCGACTAGCGGAAGCACAGATACGCAGTATTTT
TRBD1,TRBJ2-1,TRBV4-1,NA,CASSQERGTGGPSSYNEQFF,TGCGCCAGCAGCCAAGAAAGGGGGACAGGGGGACCAAGCTCCTACAATGAGCAGTTCTTC
TRBD2,TRBJ2-1,TRBV7-2,NA,CASSPPGTRSYNEQFF,TGTGCCAGCAGCCCGCCGGGGACTAGGTCCTACAATGAGCAGTTCTTC
NA,TRBJ2-1,TRBV4-3,once,CASSQGTSVASSYNEQFF,TGCGCCAGCAGCCAGGGGACCTCGGTAGCTTCCTCCTACAATGAGCAGTTCTTC
NA,TRBJ1-6,TRBV11-3,once,CASSLTLGSPLHF,TGTGCCAGCAGCCTCACTCTGGGTTCACCCCTCCACTTT
TRBD2,TRBJ2-5,TRBV9,NA,CASSGRGEGETQYF,TGTGCCAGCAGCGGGCGGGGGGAAGGGGAGACCCAGTACTTC